The rows below give T cell receptor beta chains drawn from one sample of a study of shared clonotypes between healthy human individuals. Produced via immunoSEQ multiplex PCR; TCRdb's table is partial and in-frame only. This table holds over 800,000 clones, almost 95% found once. The sequenced material came from naive CD8+ T cells sorted from blood. These receptors were collected from a young man in good health. Each CDR3 is given with its conserved first and last residue.

V	J	CDR3
TRBV14	TRBJ2-5	CASSQEYRKTQYF
TRBV27	TRBJ1-4	CASSPGQRGDEKLFF
TRBV25-1	TRBJ1-2	CASSGRDDGYTF
TRBV5-5	TRBJ2-1	CASSPPQGNEQFF
TRBV11-2	TRBJ2-1	CATLESGFNEQFF
TRBV27	TRBJ2-7	CASSSGAGTSGYEQYF
TRBV11-2	TRBJ1-1	CASSLGTGVNTEAFF
TRBV19	TRBJ2-2	CASRSRTTGELFF
TRBV4-1	TRBJ2-1	CASSQGLAASSYNEQFF
TRBV20-1	TRBJ2-1	CSARDNYEQFF
TRBV11-2	TRBJ2-3	CASSRSSGRASDTQYF
TRBV9	TRBJ2-1	CASSVEDSYSYNEQFF
TRBV5-5	TRBJ1-1	CASSLATGIRSDTEAFF
TRBV6-1	TRBJ1-5	CACLGRFNQPQHF
TRBV19	TRBJ2-1	CASSIIEGRTSGVEQFF
TRBV15	TRBJ2-7	CATSRVTGVLPYEQYF
TRBV12-1	TRBJ2-4	CASSFRGQGVLAKNIQYF
TRBV5-4	TRBJ2-5	CASSLVGTAKETQYF
TRBV9	TRBJ2-5	CASSLGLVEETQYF
TRBV27	TRBJ2-5	CASSSTARVETQYF
TRBV29-1	TRBJ1-1	CSVSSRFPGTEAFF
TRBV5-5	TRBJ1-5	CASSRDTRSNQPQHF
TRBV27	TRBJ2-7	CASSLLSTSATYEQYF
TRBV30	TRBJ2-7	CAWSPDSSYEQYF
TRBV4-1	TRBJ1-1	CASTFQPQGNTEAFF
TRBV9	TRBJ2-5	CASSRGDRPERYGTKTQYF
TRBV19	TRBJ1-3	CAAGGWDSGNTIYF
TRBV5-1	TRBJ2-3	CASTETGLAGGATDTQYF
TRBV4-1	TRBJ2-7	CASSISVAYEQYF
TRBV27	TRBJ1-2	CASRGAAYGYTF
TRBV6-4	TRBJ1-1	CASSASINTEAFF
TRBV7-6	TRBJ2-1	CASSPLTGGNQVWNEQFF
TRBV19	TRBJ2-1	CASSIATSALSEQFF
TRBV5-5	TRBJ2-1	CASSLDATSGNRRFNEQFF
TRBV29-1	TRBJ1-1	CSVEDTEAFF
TRBV7-2	TRBJ2-3	CASALSAGRADTQYF
TRBV10-3	TRBJ2-7	CAISESGSGRAYEQYF
TRBV5-1	TRBJ1-5	CASSPGQGVFNQPQHF
TRBV7-9	TRBJ2-7	CASSFGSSYEQYF
TRBV9	TRBJ2-2	CASSVVAGELFF
TRBV2	TRBJ2-1	CASSGQGLNEQFF
TRBV14	TRBJ2-7	CASSQRQGAYEQYF
TRBV7-6	TRBJ2-1	CASSVEPTGGSYNEQFF
TRBV5-4	TRBJ2-7	CASSALEGAEQYF
TRBV11-2	TRBJ2-7	CASSLETGTLAYEQYF
TRBV7-9	TRBJ2-5	CASSRAPTGEETQYF